These 11 T cell receptor beta chains originate from one sample sequenced in a study of blood T cell repertoires in COVID-19. TCRdb's table, derived via immunoSEQ multiplex PCR, lists solely in-frame clones and lacks some. The profile shows 190,000 or so clones, 70% to 90% of them singletons. The sequenced material came from peripheral blood. The source is a woman in her twenties or thirties with acute or convalescent COVID-19.

This chain connects TRBV6-5 to TRBJ1-1; D is unresolved. The V gene lost 8 bases and the J gene lost 3 bases, with 7 bases spanning the gap. The germline V gene encodes CDR1 MNHEY and CDR2 SVGAGI. The CDR3 is 11 amino acids. The CDR3 is CASLADTEAFF. The CDR3 nucleotides are TGTGCCAGCCTCGCGGACACTGAAGCTTTCTTT.

CDR3 bases: TGTGCCAGCAGGAGGGTAGGTGGAGAAAAACTGTTTTTT. Translating gives CASRRVGGEKLFF. The chain employs TRBV27 and TRBJ1-4; D is undetermined. Trimming took off 6 bases at V and 8 bases at J, with 13 bases between the two ends. The germline V gene has CDR1 MNHEY and CDR2 SMNVEV (reference sequence). This CDR3 comprises 13 residues. The entire variable domain, with the rest obtained from reference TRBV27 and TRBJ1-4, is as follows: EAQVTQNPRYLITVTGKKLTVTCSQNMNHEYMSWYRQDPGLGLRQIYYSMNVEVTDKGDVPEGYKVSRKEKRNFPLILESPSPNQTSLYFCASRRVGGEKLFFGSGTQLSVL.

The rearrangement uses TRBV11-3 and TRBJ2-3, with 8 bases lining up with TRBD1. This CDR3 comprises 15 residues. CDR1 SGHNT and CDR2 YENEEA come from the germline V gene. Unmatched junction bases numbered 6, after V lost 3 bases and J lost 4 bases. Here the CDR3 DNA reads TGTGCCAGCAGCTTCGTGACAGGGGTGCCAGATACGCAGTATTTT. It codes for CASSFVTGVPDTQYF.

This sequence joins TRBV5-1 and TRBJ1-1; no definite D call. V lost 2 bases and J lost 1, with 6 bases in between. The CDR3 is 13 amino acids. CDR1 is SGHRS and CDR2 is YFSETQ in the germline V gene. The CDR3 loop reads CASSLLRNTEAFF. The CDR3 coding sequence is TGCGCCAGCAGCTTACTCCGGAACACTGAAGCTTTCTTT.

The CDR3 sequence: CASNVQGSTDTQYF. CDR3 DNA: TGTGCCAGCAACGTCCAGGGGAGCACAGATACGCAGTATTTT. The chain employs TRBV2 and TRBJ2-3, with D maybe TRBD1 (6 bases). Germline CDR1 is SNHLY and CDR2 is FYNNEI. CDR3 length equals 14 residues. The V gene lost 7 bases and the J gene lost 0 bases, with 11 bases spanning the gap.

The chain couples TRBV7-2 to TRBJ2-7, with 8 bases aligning to TRBD1. Germline lookup yields CDR1 SGHTA and CDR2 FQGNSA. Germline trimming cut 1 base from V and 4 bases from J; bases unmatched to any gene: 9. This CDR3 has 16 amino acids. CDR3 sequence: CASSLESQGVRYEQYF. The CDR3 nucleotides read TGTGCCAGCAGCTTAGAGTCACAGGGGGTCCGGTACGAGCAGTACTTC.

The V and J genes are TRBV27 and TRBJ2-1; TRBD2 matches at 9 bases. Germline V gives CDR1 MNHEY, CDR2 SMNVEV (reference sequence). V shed 8 bases and J 5 bases; nucleotides not matched to a gene: 7. This CDR3 spans 14 amino acids. This CDR3 reads CASGSGSSHNEQFF. The CDR3 nucleotides read TGTGCCAGCGGTAGCGGGAGTTCCCACAATGAGCAGTTCTTC.

The chain couples TRBV6-1 to TRBJ2-7; TRBD2 might be the D (7 bases). The V gene's germline CDR1 is MNHNS and CDR2 SASEGT. This CDR3 spans 16 amino acids. Between the trimmed V and J ends, which lost 4 bases and 2 bases, there was a span of 18 bases. The CDR3 here is CASSVRGEGDTYEQYF. The CDR3 region has the DNA TGTGCCAGCAGTGTTAGGGGGGAGGGGGATACCTACGAGCAGTACTTC.

This chain's CDR3 is CASSPIATDTQYF. For the CDR3, the DNA is TGTGCCAGCAGCCCTATTGCCACAGATACGCAGTATTTT. The V call is TRBV4-2, the J call TRBJ2-3; D gene uncertain. Looked up from germline, CDR1 is LGHNA and CDR2 is YNFKEQ. The CDR3 length is 13 residues. Trimming cost V 4 bases and J 2 bases, with 7 bases left between them.

The V and J genes are TRBV20-1 and TRBJ1-2; no clear D. There are 11 residues in the CDR3. CDR1 DFQATT and CDR2 SNEGSKA come from the germline V gene (reference sequence). Between the trimmed V and J ends, which lost 7 bases and 0 bases, there was a span of 6 bases. CDR3 coding DNA: TGCAGTGTCGTCCCTAACTATGGCTACACCTTC. It is translated as CSVVPNYGYTF.

This clone has only one observation. The junction does not match germline at one end; this may be a read error. The rearrangement uses TRBV30 and TRBJ1-1, with D maybe TRBD1 (6 bases). The germline gives CDR1 GTSNPN, CDR2 SVGIG (reference sequence). This CDR3 is 11 amino acids long. For the CDR3, the DNA is TGTGCCTGGATCCTACGACACCTAGGGGGCTTT. It specifies CAWILRHLGGF.